A selection of T cell receptor beta chains follows, all from one sample in a study of shared clonotypes between healthy human individuals. The assay was immunoSEQ multiplex PCR, and TCRdb's table has in-frame clones only and misses some. The sample lists a few million clones; approximately 95% were seen once. The specimen was naive CD4+ T cells from PBMCs. All receptors come from a man between 18 and 29 years old in good health. Some clones in this sample may be carry-over from other donors' samples. Each CDR3 is given with its conserved first and last residue. A D gene is named only where the DNA matches it firmly. Some rows mark clone size as missing; the rest say once, few, many or name a class of expanded clone.

>TRBV5-1|TRBJ2-7|.|.
CASSRTSSLDEQYF
TGCGCCAGCAGCCGGACATCCTCTTTGGACGAGCAGTACTTC
>TRBV7-9|TRBJ2-5|once|TRBD1
CASSLARGQGETQYF
TGTGCCAGCAGCTTAGCGAGGGGGCAAGGAGAGACCCAGTACTTC
>TRBV7-3|TRBJ2-1|.|.
CASSQSSDEQFF
TGTGCCAGCAGCCAAAGTTCGGATGAGCAGTTCTTC
>TRBV9|TRBJ1-2|.|TRBD1
CASSVGGQNPYGYTF
TGTGCCAGCAGCGTAGGGGGACAGAATCCCTATGGCTACACCTTC
>TRBV30|TRBJ1-1|.|TRBD1
CAWSPKGARTEAFF
TGTGCCTGGAGCCCGAAGGGGGCGCGCACTGAAGCTTTCTTT
>TRBV2|TRBJ1-3|.|.
CASSEGPEGNTIYF
TGTGCCAGCAGTGAGGGGCCCGAAGGGAACACCATATATTTT
>TRBV4-2|TRBJ1-4|.|TRBD1
CASSPTGTGKLGREKLFF
TGTGCCAGCAGCCCAACCGGGACAGGGAAACTAGGGCGTGAAAAACTGTTTTTT
>TRBV25-1|TRBJ2-1|.|TRBD1
CASSAHKGQGGDEQFF
TGTGCCAGCAGTGCCCACAAGGGACAGGGGGGAGATGAGCAGTTCTTC
>TRBV19|TRBJ2-2|.|TRBD2
CASAGLAGAGELFF
TGTGCCAGCGCGGGGCTAGCGGGGGCCGGGGAGCTGTTTTTT
>TRBV7-9|TRBJ1-1|.|.
CASSSQVNTEAFF
TGTGCCAGCAGCTCCCAAGTAAACACTGAAGCTTTCTTT
>TRBV5-1|TRBJ2-5|.|.
CASSLAPVETQYF
TGCGCCAGCAGCTTGGCCCCCGTAGAGACCCAGTACTTC
>TRBV5-1|TRBJ2-3|.|TRBD2
CASSRGLAGGPRTDTQYF
TGCGCCAGCAGCCGGGGACTAGCGGGAGGGCCCCGGACAGATACGCAGTATTTT
>TRBV7-9|TRBJ2-7|.|.
CASSLWGAASSYEQYF
TGTGCCAGCAGCTTATGGGGGGCGGCCAGCTCCTACGAGCAGTACTTC
>TRBV5-1|TRBJ2-6|.|.
CASSGGALGANVLTF
TGCGCCAGCAGCGGCGGCGCTCTCGGGGCCAACGTCCTGACTTTC
>TRBV18|TRBJ2-7|.|TRBD2
CASSPGLSSGSSAYEQYF
TGTGCCAGCTCACCGGGGTTAAGTAGCGGGAGTTCCGCCTACGAGCAGTACTTC
>TRBV7-8|TRBJ2-1|.|.
CASSTQQGLRTYNEQFF
TGTGCCAGCAGCACCCAACAGGGTCTTCGGACCTACAATGAGCAGTTCTTC
>TRBV6-5|TRBJ2-5|.|.
CASSQNVETQYF
TGTGCCAGCAGTCAAAACGTAGAGACCCAGTACTTC
>TRBV18|TRBJ1-4|.|.
CASSPGARDEKLFF
TGTGCCAGCTCACCTGGGGCCCGGGATGAAAAACTGTTTTTT
>TRBV28|TRBJ1-2|.|.
CASSLAGGAGGYTF
TGTGCCAGCAGTTTAGCCGGGGGCGCGGGAGGCTACACCTTC
>TRBV28|TRBJ2-3|.|TRBD2
CASKTSGTNTQYF
TGTGCCAGCAAGACTAGCGGGACGAATACGCAGTATTTT
>TRBV9|TRBJ2-2|.|.
CASSVAGWGSAGELFF
TGTGCCAGCAGCGTAGCTGGGTGGGGGTCGGCTGGGGAGCTGTTTTTT
>TRBV4-2|TRBJ2-1|.|TRBD1
CASTLSRTGAGNEQFF
TGTGCCAGCACTTTATCCCGGACAGGGGCGGGCAATGAGCAGTTCTTC
>TRBV4-1|TRBJ1-5|.|.
CASSQEPYVTQYQPQHF
TGCGCCAGCAGCCAAGAACCCTACGTCACCCAGTATCAGCCCCAGCATTTT
>TRBV4-3|TRBJ2-1|.|.
CASSQDGFLYNEQFF
TGCGCCAGCAGCCAAGACGGGTTTTTGTACAATGAGCAGTTCTTC